One and the same sample provided the 28 T cell receptor beta chains below, sequenced in a study of control samples from healthy donors and cancer patients. The data were produced by immunoSEQ multiplex PCR, yet TCRdb's version contains in-frame clones alone and is incomplete. The table has 85,000 to 100,000 clones, approximately 95% seen once; the top ten hold about 7.3%. The specimen sequenced was blood. Receptor source: a man aged 18 to 35 in good health.

This clone was observed once. The chain employs TRBV7-9 and TRBJ1-1; D remains ambiguous. The CDR3 runs to 16 residues. Trimming removed 1 base from V and 5 bases from J, with 17 bases in between. The germline V gene has CDR1 SEHNR and CDR2 FQNEAQ (reference sequence). The CDR3 nucleotides are TGTGCCAGCAGCTTAGGGGCCCCTTCAACGGGGACTGAAGCTTTCTTT. This gives the protein CASSLGAPSTGTEAFF. Full variable domain (missing parts from reference TRBV7-9 and TRBJ1-1): DTGVSQNPRHKITKRGQNVTFRCDPISEHNRLYWYRQTLGQGPEFLTYFQNEAQLEKSRLLSDRFSAERPKGSFSTLEIQRTEQGDSAMYLCASSLGAPSTGTEAFFGQGTRLTVV.

The chain couples TRBV18 to TRBJ2-1, with D possibly matching TRBD2 (6 bases). With 3 bases removed from V and 2 bases from J, the gap between germline ends came to 17 bases. This CDR3 has 17 amino acids. Germline CDR1 KGHSH, CDR2 LQKENI. The CDR3 region is CASSPLVPGDTYNEQFF. The CDR3 DNA follows: TGTGCCAGCTCACCCTTGGTGCCGGGGGATACCTACAATGAGCAGTTCTTC.

This chain links TRBV5-4 with TRBJ2-1, with D possibly matching TRBD1 (6 bases). Germline CDR1 SGHNT, CDR2 YYREEE (reference sequence). This CDR3 spans 13 amino acids. V gave up 4 bases and J gave up 6 bases, with 11 bases separating them. The CDR3 here is CASSPGTINEQFF. CDR3 coding DNA: TGTGCCAGCAGCCCCGGGACAATCAATGAGCAGTTCTTC.

The chain carries TRBV4-3 and TRBJ2-7; 9 bases map to TRBD1. The CDR3 has 17 amino acids. Germline V CDR1 and CDR2: LGHNA, YSLEER. V was pared by 4 bases and J by 6 bases, with 16 bases of the junction left unmatched. The DNA for the CDR3 is TGCGCCAGCAGCCTTTCGCTCGAACAGGGGGCGTTGGGCGAGCAGTACTTC. This gives the protein CASSLSLEQGALGEQYF.

This chain links TRBV9 with TRBJ2-2; D possibly uses TRBD1 or TRBD2 (6 bases each). Between the trimmed V and J ends, which lost 4 bases and 3 bases, there was a span of 19 bases. The germline gives CDR1 SGDLS, CDR2 YYNGEE. The CDR3 runs 17 residues. CDR3 DNA sequence: TGTGCCAGCAGCCCAAACGACGGGGGCGAGGACACCGGGGAGCTGTTTTTT. It codes for CASSPNDGGEDTGELFF.

The chain is built from TRBV10-1 and TRBJ2-7; 9 bases line up with TRBD2. CDR1 and CDR2 from the germline V gene are WNHNN and SYGVQD (reference sequence). Trimming at V came to 2 bases and at J to 8 bases, leaving 4 bases not matched to a gene. This CDR3 has 13 amino acids. CDR3 sequence (DNA): TGCGCCAGCAGTGAGAAGCGGGGGGTCCAGCAGTACTTC. This gives the protein CASSEKRGVQQYF.

The chain combines TRBV25-1 with TRBJ2-7; tentatively, D is TRBD1 (6 bases). Deletions cut 1 base from V and 0 bases from J, with 13 bases between. Germline V gene data show CDR1 as MGHDK and CDR2 as SYGVNS. There are 16 residues in the CDR3. This chain's CDR3 is CASSELSGAGSYEQYF. DNA of the CDR3: TGTGCCAGCAGTGAATTATCAGGGGCGGGCTCCTACGAGCAGTACTTC.

The J gene is TRBJ1-2, the V gene TRBV30, with a possible D match to TRBD1 (6 bases). Germline V gene lookup returns CDR1 GTSNPN and CDR2 SVGIG (reference sequence). V was trimmed by 3 bases and J by 7 bases, leaving 24 bases between them. This CDR3 is 16 amino acids long. CDR3 in DNA: TGTGCCTGGAGCGGTGTGGACAGCCAATTCACGGCTGGCTACACCTTC. As protein: CAWSGVDSQFTAGYTF.

The chain carries TRBV19 and TRBJ1-5; the match to TRBD1 covers 10 bases. The CDR3 length is 15 residues. In germline, CDR1 is LNHDA, CDR2 SQIVND (reference sequence). Losses at the gene ends were 7 bases for V and 7 bases for J; bases not matched to a gene: 10. CDR3 sequence (DNA): TGTGCCAGTAATATCGGGACAGGGGTAGGACAGCCCCAGCATTTT. Protein sequence: CASNIGTGVGQPQHF.

This chain links TRBV5-6 with TRBJ2-5, with D unclear. The V gene's germline CDR1 is SGHDT and CDR2 YYEEEE. The CDR3 is 14 residues long. Trimming shortened V by 0 bases and J by 5 bases, and 11 bases separated the two germline ends. The CDR3 is CASSLGQLDETQYF. The CDR3 DNA is TGTGCCAGCAGCTTGGGGCAGCTAGACGAGACCCAGTACTTC.

This clone has only one observation. The chain couples TRBV12-3 or TRBV12-4 to TRBJ1-1; possible D gene TRBD1, 5 bases. CDR3 length: 12 amino acids. V lost 6 bases and J 4 bases, leaving 9 bases between the germline ends. Written as DNA, the CDR3 is TGTGCCAGCAGGACGGGGGGCACTGAAGCTTTCTTT. This codes for CASRTGGTEAFF.

The chain is built from TRBV3-1 (or the pseudogene TRBV3-2) and TRBJ2-5; 9 nucleotides line up with TRBD2. The CDR3 totals 16 residues. The V gene's germline CDR1 is LGHDT and CDR2 YNNKEL (reference sequence). Germline trimming cut 6 bases from V and 2 bases from J; bases unmatched to any gene: 10. This CDR3 reads CASRHISLAGQETQYF. In DNA form, the CDR3 reads TGTGCCAGCAGACACATATCCCTAGCGGGGCAAGAGACCCAGTACTTC.

The chain employs TRBV5-1 and TRBJ1-5; D perhaps matches TRBD1 (5 bases). The CDR3 contains 16 residues. V lost 2 bases and J 0 bases, leaving 12 bases between the germline ends. Per the germline V gene, CDR1 is SGHRS and CDR2 is YFSETQ. The CDR3 loop reads CASSFPRQYSNQPQHF. DNA of the CDR3: TGCGCCAGCAGCTTTCCTAGACAGTATAGCAATCAGCCCCAGCATTTT.

V and J are TRBV6-5 and TRBJ2-3, with D possibly matching TRBD2 (6 bases). The CDR3 covers 15 residues. Germline CDR1 is MNHEY and CDR2 is SVGAGI. The ends were cut back, 5 bases at V and 6 bases at J, with 18 bases in the middle. CDR3 in DNA: TGTGCCAGCAGTCCCGGGACTTCCCAAGGGGATACGCAGTATTTT. Translated: CASSPGTSQGDTQYF.

The chain couples TRBV5-6 to TRBJ1-1, with 7 bases aligning to TRBD1. The germline gives CDR1 SGHDT, CDR2 YYEEEE. Losses at the gene ends were 2 bases for V and 7 bases for J; bases not matched to a gene: 2. This CDR3 contains 12 residues. CDR3 sequence (DNA): TGTGCCAGCAGCTTAGGGACAGATGAAGCTTTCTTT. This translates into CASSLGTDEAFF. Looking up the rest from reference TRBV5-6 and TRBJ1-1 gives the full variable domain: DAGVTQSPTHLIKTRGQQVTLRCSPKSGHDTVSWYQQALGQGPQFIFQYYEEEERQRGNFPDRFSGHQFPNYSSELNVNALLLGDSALYLCASSLGTDEAFFGQGTRLTVV.

This clone appeared a few times. This chain links TRBV6-5 with TRBJ1-1; TRBD1 matches 7 bases. Per germline, CDR1 MNHEY and CDR2 SVGAGI. V lost 5 bases and J lost 0; bases outside the gene matches: 6. The CDR3 has 15 amino acids. CDR3 in DNA: TGTGCCAGCAGTCGGTCGGGACAGATGAACACTGAAGCTTTCTTT. Amino acid sequence: CASSRSGQMNTEAFF.

The sample holds one count of this clone. The chain uses TRBV13 and TRBJ2-5, with D maybe TRBD2 (7 bases). The germline gives CDR1 PRHDT, CDR2 FYEKMQ (reference sequence). Trimming shortened V by 5 bases and J by 5 bases, and 18 bases separated the two germline ends. CDR3 length equals 15 residues. The CDR3 reads CASSPPHREGETQYF. The DNA for the CDR3 is TGTGCCAGCAGCCCCCCCCACAGGGAGGGGGAGACCCAGTACTTC. The full variable domain, in which reference TRBV13 and TRBJ2-5 provide the parts outside the CDR3, is AAGVIQSPRHLIKEKRETATLKCYPIPRHDTVYWYQQGPGQDPQFLISFYEKMQSDKGSIPDRFSAQQFSDYHSELNMSSLELGDSALYFCASSPPHREGETQYFGPGTRLLVL.

This sequence joins TRBV6-6 and TRBJ2-7; no clear D gene. The germline V gene encodes CDR1 MNHNY and CDR2 SVGAGI (reference sequence). With 2 bases removed from V and 6 bases from J, the gap between germline ends came to 5 bases. The CDR3 totals 11 residues. CDR3 protein: CASSYDGEQYF. The CDR3 DNA reads TGTGCCAGCAGTTACGACGGCGAGCAGTACTTC.

The chain joins TRBV4-1 to TRBJ2-1; D is unclear. Trimming took 3 bases from V and 4 from J, leaving 4 bases between them. The CDR3 loop spans 12 amino acids. Germline values: CDR1 MGHRA, CDR2 YSYEKL. The CDR3 coding sequence is TGCGCCAGCAGCCACGCGTACAATGAGCAGTTCTTC. This gives the protein CASSHAYNEQFF.

The gene calls are TRBV7-6 and TRBJ1-2; 7 nucleotides line up with TRBD1. The CDR3 runs 18 residues. Germline values: CDR1 SGHVS, CDR2 FNYEAQ. V lost 2 bases to trimming and J lost 4 bases; unmatched junction nucleotides: 16. The chain's CDR3 is CASSLLDRTGSGVYGYTF. CDR3 nucleotides: TGTGCCAGCAGCTTACTAGATAGGACAGGATCGGGAGTCTATGGCTACACCTTC.

V is TRBV27 and J is TRBJ2-1, with 11 nucleotides matching TRBD2. V was clipped by 6 bases and J by 6 bases; unmatched bases: 7. The germline V gene encodes CDR1 MNHEY and CDR2 SMNVEV (reference sequence). The CDR3 is made up of 15 amino acids. CDR3 region: CASRMTSGVVNEQFF. Here the CDR3 DNA reads TGTGCCAGCAGGATGACTAGCGGGGTGGTCAATGAGCAGTTCTTC.

The chain links TRBV7-2 to TRBJ1-3, with D possibly TRBD1 on 6 matching bases. CDR1 and CDR2 from the germline V gene are SGHTA and FQGNSA. The CDR3 sequence is 16 residues long. The V and J ends lost 5 bases and 1 base respectively, with 15 bases between them. CDR3 in DNA: TGTGCCAGCAGCCCAAGGGCCACAGGGTCTGGAAACACCATATATTTT. Its protein product is CASSPRATGSGNTIYF.

J is TRBJ2-2 and V is TRBV15; TRBD1 matches at 10 bases. J was trimmed by 6 bases and V by 4 bases; bases with no gene match: 14. CDR3 size: 18 residues. Germline V gene sequence: CDR1 LNHNV, CDR2 YYDKDF (reference sequence). CDR3 amino acids: CATSILGATGGVAGELFF. In DNA form, the CDR3 reads TGTGCCACCAGCATCCTGGGGGCGACAGGGGGCGTCGCCGGGGAGCTGTTTTTT.

This clone was seen once. The J gene is TRBJ1-1, the V gene TRBV5-6; D ambiguous. This CDR3 spans 13 amino acids. Germline lookup yields CDR1 SGHDT and CDR2 YYEEEE. Trimming pared 1 base from V and 4 bases from J, leaving 8 bases between. Here the CDR3 reads CASSLRWGTEAFF. The CDR3 DNA follows: TGTGCCAGCAGCTTGAGATGGGGCACTGAAGCTTTCTTT.

The rearrangement joins TRBV5-6 to TRBJ1-2; perhaps TRBD1 as D (5 bases). V was pared by 0 bases and J by 4 bases, with 10 bases between. This CDR3 is 14 amino acids long. From germline, CDR1 is SGHDT and CDR2 YYEEEE. The CDR3 sequence: CASSLGQTGYGYTF. CDR3 bases: TGTGCCAGCAGCTTGGGACAGACGGGCTATGGCTACACCTTC.

This chain links TRBV6-5 with TRBJ1-1; 7 nucleotides line up with TRBD1. The junction had 9 bases not matched to a gene; V was cut back by 5 bases and J by 6 bases. The CDR3 runs to 14 residues. Germline lookup yields CDR1 MNHEY and CDR2 SVGAGI. The CDR3 sequence: CASSTRGRAAEAFF. The CDR3 DNA is TGTGCCAGCAGTACGAGGGGGCGTGCGGCTGAAGCTTTCTTT.

The V and J genes are TRBV7-6 and TRBJ2-2, with TRBD2 identical over 10 bases. Germline V CDR1 and CDR2: SGHVS, FNYEAQ. The CDR3 loop spans 18 amino acids. V lost 3 bases and J lost 4; bases outside the gene matches: 11. As DNA, the CDR3 is TGTGCCAGCAGCTTGGGAGCGGGAGGGCAGTACGGCACCGGGGAGCTGTTTTTT. Translated: CASSLGAGGQYGTGELFF.

DNA of the CDR3: TGTGCCAGCAGCTTTGTCCAGGGCTCCTGGGAGACCCAGTACTTC. Translating gives CASSFVQGSWETQYF. The chain is built from TRBV14 and TRBJ2-5; a weak D match, TRBD1 (5 bases). Germline V lookup: CDR1 SGHDN, CDR2 FVKESK. Trimming removed 5 bases from V and 5 bases from J, with 18 bases in between. There are 15 residues in the CDR3. Supplemented by reference TRBV14 and TRBJ2-5, the full variable domain reads EAGVTQFPSHSVIEKGQTVTLRCDPISGHDNLYWYRRVMGKEIKFLLHFVKESKQDESGMPNNRFLAERTGGTYSTLKVQPAELEDSGVYFCASSFVQGSWETQYFGPGTRLLVL.